The entry below describes one T cell receptor beta chain. Its antigen remains unidentified. No base quality values were provided; no much bigger clone lies one nucleotide off. The trim is 7 bases for V and 4 bases for J, with a gap of 19 bases between the germline ends. Taken from the germline V gene, the CDR1 and CDR2 loops are MDHEN and SYDVKM. The CDR3, from cysteine to phenylalanine, totals 15 residues. Kept here is only the CDR3 DNA, which spans 45 bases and is read in frame from base 1. TCR CDR3 regions were amplified from genomic DNA by multiplex PCR using the deep immunoSEQ assay. Genomic DNA extracted from each cell subset was distributed evenly over all wells of several immunoSEQ 96-well plates, and each plate served as one replicate. For sorted subsets, about 200 ng genomic DNA, equal to approximately 30,000 T cell genomes, was loaded into each replicate PCR. The purified libraries were quantified using a Qubit 3.0 fluorometer, sized with a Bioanalyzer 2100, and then quantified again using the KAPA Library Quantification kit. Every immunoSEQ 96-well plate was sequenced on a dedicated single-read 150-cycle Illumina NextSeq 550 flow cell. The study's own analysis went as follows. Because the immunoSEQ output held only junctional sequences and lacked quality scores, the filtering could not match the filtering applied to full-length reads. Sequences were annotated with PyIR, a Python wrapper for IgBLAST v1.9, and V/J genes and CDR3 were assigned using IMGT germline references. Any read was removed if the V/J assignment was weak (E-value above 1e-6), the CDR3 was missing, or the read contained stop codons, out-of-frame junctions, or ambiguous translated residues. V3J clonotypes were defined as sequences sharing the same inferred V gene, J gene, and CDR3 amino acid sequence. Percentage overlap between repertoires was calculated by dividing the number of shared unique clonotypes by the size of the smaller repertoire. Richness of each repertoire was evaluated using RTK rarefaction, the Chao1 estimator, and Recon v2.1 estimates of unobserved clonotypes. OLGA was used to compute generation probabilities for all TCRbeta clonotypes that the gDNA method yielded from a handful of donors. TCRdb mirrors the immuneACCESS table, restricted to in-frame sequences. Some clones are absent from its copies; in checked studies, under half trace to an unresolved V gene, and the reason for the others is unknown. The V and J calls and clone size are taken from that table; D and trimming were inferred from the DNA. This sample gives 1,500,000 or so clones in total; roughly 96% of them show up just once. The ten largest clonotypes hold roughly 1.2% of the sample.

The donors were healthy, HIV-negative adults who had no recently reported acute infections or vaccinations. Only Caucasian adults living in Nashville, Tennessee, USA were represented among the donors. CD4+ T cells were enriched by magnetic negative selection; naive cells were then positively selected on CD45RA, and the negative fraction formed the memory subset. Blood was obtained by leukapheresis, after which PBMCs were separated by Ficoll-Histopaque density gradient centrifugation and cryopreserved in liquid nitrogen vapor phase. Analytical flow cytometry was used to check the purity and quantity of every magnetically sorted T cell population. From each sorted fraction, genomic DNA was isolated and quantified by UV absorbance on a Nanodrop 2000c. The data are from a study of shared clonotypes between healthy human individuals (dated by TCRdb to 2018 to 2021). Context from the whole study: The cohort comprised a couple of women and a few men aged 18 to 49 years. For each donor, CD4 naive and CD4 memory were each given three plates, CD8 naive was given two plates, and CD8 memory was given one plate. The study deeply sequenced blood TCR repertoires of about 5 healthy adults to estimate repertoire size and the extent of clonotype sharing between individuals. To increase sequencing depth and limit assay-specific biases, TCR repertoire library preparation and sequencing were carried out by different laboratories using diverse techniques. Between about 0.8 and 9 billion PBMCs per donor were obtained by leukapheresis. Overall study results and their limits: Estimated clonotype richness was generally larger for naive than for memory subsets. Incomplete sequencing was indicated by rarefaction of sorted-subset datasets, despite the large sequencing depth. Higher generation probabilities were observed for clonotypes shared by all four sorted-subset donors than for non-shared clonotypes. The genetic and exposure-history diversity represented was limited by the small number of donors. Around 5% of naive CD4, roughly 3.5% of naive CD8, around 2.3% of memory CD4, and more than 0.35% of memory CD8 clonotypes were shared across four donors. Pairwise subsampling indicated that sequencing depth was expected to affect the degree of clonotype sharing among donors. Sampling was restricted to blood, and TCR repertoires in tissues likely differ from the TCR repertoires found in blood.

The V and J genes are TRBV28 and TRBJ1-1, with a weak D call of TRBD1 (5 bases match). The sequenced material came from naive CD4+ T cells sorted from blood. The sample's cell subset or site label, decoded: CD45RA+ positively selected. The sequence was obtained from a young man in good health. This receptor carries the CDR3 CASTPRSGWVTEAFF. DNA sequence: TGTGCCAGCACACCGAGGTCAGGGTGGGTCACTGAAGCTTTCTTT. Supplemented by the reference TRBV28 and TRBJ1-1 proteins around the CDR3, the complete variable domain is DVKVTQSSRYLVKRTGEKVFLECVQDMDHENMFWYRQDPGLGLRLIYFSYDVKMKEKGDIPEGYSVSREKKERFSLILESASTNQTSMYLCASTPRSGWVTEAFFGQGTRLTVV.